The 15 T cell receptor beta chains below were found in one sample sequenced in a study of T cell clonality in common variable immunodeficiency. General study results and limits: Reportedly, TCR beta sequences from common variable immunodeficiency showed fewer deletions and N-nucleotide insertions.

TCRdb's table, derived via immunoSEQ multiplex PCR, lists solely in-frame clones and lacks some. The profile covers 5,500 to 9,000 clones, none occurring a single time. The antigens of these receptors remain unknown. The sample comprised peripheral blood mononuclear cells. All receptors derive from a human donor with common variable immunodeficiency.

Turning to this clone: Coverage ceases 3 residues before the CDR3 finishes, and the germline J gene fills in the end. The chain employs TRBV6-2 or TRBV6-3 and TRBJ2-1; the D gene is possibly TRBD1 (7 bases). Germline lookup yields CDR1 MNHEY and CDR2 SVGEGT. This CDR3 comprises 15 residues. Trimming left V 10 bases short and J 8 bases short, with 24 bases between. This chain's CDR3 is CATRLSGYQGDEQFF. The CDR3 DNA, read in part, is TGTGCCACCCGCCTTAGCGGATACCAGGGGGATGAG.

This clone was seen many times. With the read ending 3 residues before the CDR3 end, the germline J gene is used to fill in that end. This chain connects TRBV11-2 to TRBJ2-7; unclear D gene. CDR1 SGHAT and CDR2 FQNNGV come from the germline V gene. This CDR3 is 13 amino acids long. Trimming pared 5 bases from V and 3 bases from J, leaving 11 bases between. Here the CDR3 reads CASSRTTYYEQYF. Incomplete CDR3 DNA: TGTGCCAGCAGCCGAACTACTTACTACGAG.

This clone is medium-sized. The read halts 3 residues ahead of the CDR3 end, with the missing end drawn from the germline J gene. The V gene is TRBV5-1, the J gene TRBJ1-1; D gene unclear. V was shortened by 0 bases and J by 0 bases, with 12 bases between the two germline ends. This CDR3 is built from 16 residues. Per the germline V gene, CDR1 is SGHRS and CDR2 is YFSETQ. CDR3 DNA, as far as it was read: TGCGCCAGCAGCTTGGGCTCGGCAGGCATGAACACTGAA. Translating gives CASSLGSAGMNTE. The full CDR3 protein reads CASSLGSAGMNTEAFF. The whole variable domain, filled in from reference TRBV5-1 and TRBJ1-1, reads KAGVTQTPRYLIKTRGQQVTLSCSPISGHRSVSWYQQTPGQGLQFLFEYFSETQRNKGNFPGRFSGRQFSNSRSEMNVSTLELGDSALYLCASSLGSAGMNTEAFFGQGTRLTVV.

Notes on this clone: The read halts 3 residues ahead of the CDR3 end, with the missing end drawn from the germline J gene. V usage is TRBV5-1 and J usage is TRBJ2-7, with TRBD1 identical over 10 bases. The CDR3 consists of 15 residues. V gave up 3 bases and J gave up 4 bases; unmatched junction bases: 7. The V gene's germline CDR1 is SGHRS and CDR2 YFSETQ. The part of the CDR3 DNA that was read is TGCGCCAGCAGCTGGACCCGGACAGGGGGTTACGAG. It codes for CASSWTRTGGYE. The full CDR3 protein reads CASSWTRTGGYEQYF.

As to this clone: The CDR3 is cut off 3 residues early in the read; its end comes from the germline J gene. The chain is built from TRBV5-6 and TRBJ2-3; 10 bases are a match to TRBD2. V shed 2 bases and J 1 base; nucleotides not matched to a gene: 1. Germline V gene data show CDR1 as SGHDT and CDR2 as YYEEEE. This CDR3 has 15 residues. The chain's CDR3 is CASSLSGGGTDTQYF. The covered CDR3 bases are TGTGCCAGCAGCTTAAGCGGGGGGGGCACAGATACG.

The sample holds many counts of this clone. The read terminates 3 residues before the CDR3 end, so the remaining end is supplied by the germline J gene. The chain is built from TRBV19 and TRBJ2-1, with a possible D match to TRBD2 (5 bases). V lost 4 bases, J lost 8 bases, and 15 bases lay in between. Germline CDR1 and CDR2: LNHDA and SQIVND (reference sequence). This CDR3 comprises 14 residues. The CDR3 bases that were read are TGTGCCAGTAGTACTGGGCGGGCCTGGGATGAG. This encodes CASSTGRAWDE. The full-length CDR3 reads as CASSTGRAWDEQFF.

Remarks on this clone: The read comes to an end 3 residues before the CDR3 does, leaving the germline J gene to fill in the end. V usage is TRBV30 and J usage is TRBJ1-6; tentative D call: TRBD1 (6 bases). The CDR3 is 13 amino acids. Trimming left V 5 bases short and J 5 bases short, with 10 bases between. Germline-derived CDR1 and CDR2 are GTSNPN and SVGIG (reference sequence). This chain's CDR3 is CAWEGGNNSPLHF. The sequenced CDR3 bases are TGTGCCTGGGAGGGGGGGAATAATTCACCC.

This clone was observed many times. The part of the CDR3 DNA that was read is TGTGCCAGTAGCTACAACCTAGCGCTGAGGACCTACGAG. Its protein product is CASSYNLALRTYE. The full CDR3 is CASSYNLALRTYEQYF. The chain joins TRBV19 to TRBJ2-7, with a weak D call TRBD2 (6 bases). The sequence runs out 3 residues before the end of the CDR3; the remainder is reconstructed from the germline J gene. Trimming cost V 6 bases and J 2 bases, with 20 bases left between them. The CDR3 totals 16 residues. Germline V gene lookup returns CDR1 LNHDA and CDR2 SQIVND (reference sequence).

As to this clone: The CDR3 goes on 3 residues after the read ends, and that part is filled in from the germline J gene. The chain carries TRBV19 and TRBJ1-4, with D uncertain. CDR1 is LNHDA and CDR2 is SQIVND in the germline V gene (reference sequence). This CDR3 comprises 17 residues. V lost 7 bases and J lost 0, with 18 bases in between. The CDR3 here is CASKPSVGDATNEKLFF. Partial CDR3 DNA: TGTGCCAGTAAACCGAGCGTAGGTGATGCAACTAATGAAAAA.

CDR3 sequence reads: CSADDRASTDTQYF. CDR3 DNA (partial): TGCAGTGCTGACGACAGGGCTAGCACAGATACG. The chain has TRBV20-1 and TRBJ2-3; 7 bases fit TRBD1. The CDR3 is cut off 3 residues early in the read; its end comes from the germline J gene. From germline, CDR1 is DFQATT and CDR2 SNEGSKA (reference sequence). The CDR3 covers 14 residues. V lost 5 bases, J lost 0 bases, and 5 bases stayed unmatched.

In its sample, this clone was seen a few times. The CDR3 goes on 3 residues after the read ends, and that part is filled in from the germline J gene. V usage is TRBV7-2 and J usage is TRBJ2-5; possible D gene TRBD2, 5 bases. Germline V gene data show CDR1 as SGHTA and CDR2 as FQGNSA. The CDR3 extends over 13 amino acids. Deletions cut 5 bases from V and 2 bases from J, with 9 bases between. The CDR3 sequence: CASSPDFQETQYF. The sequenced CDR3 bases are TGTGCCAGCAGCCCGGACTTTCAAGAGACC.

This clone has ten or more counts. The read is 3 residues too short to cover the CDR3 end, so that end is filled in from the germline J gene. The V gene is TRBV5-1, the J gene TRBJ2-3, with D possibly TRBD1 on 6 matching bases. V was clipped by 7 bases and J by 5 bases, with 14 bases between them. CDR3 size: 13 residues. The germline V gene encodes CDR1 SGHRS and CDR2 YFSETQ. The CDR3 DNA, read in part, is TGCGCCAGCGGGGGCGGTCTGGGAGATACG. Protein sequence: CASGGGLGDT. The whole CDR3 is CASGGGLGDTQYF.

This clone was counted only a few times. The read halts 3 residues ahead of the CDR3 end, with the missing end drawn from the germline J gene. The rearrangement joins TRBV19 to TRBJ1-5; D possibly corresponds to TRBD1 (5 bases). This CDR3 comprises 13 residues. Trimming stripped 5 bases from V and 4 bases from J, with 9 bases between. CDR1 is LNHDA, CDR2 SQIVND, per germline (reference sequence). The sequenced part of the CDR3 DNA is TGTGCCAGTAGTGGGACTGATAATCAGCCC. This gives the protein CASSGTDNQP. The entire CDR3 sequence reads CASSGTDNQPQHF.

The sample holds many counts of this clone. The read stops 3 residues short of the end of the CDR3; the missing end is completed from the germline J gene. The chain recombines TRBV7-8 with TRBJ2-3; 8 bases fit TRBD1. Germline values: CDR1 SGHVS, CDR2 FQNEAQ. V gave up 2 bases and J gave up 5 bases; unmatched junction bases: 6. The CDR3 runs 15 residues. CDR3 region: CASSLTGGSIDTQYF. CDR3 DNA (partial): TGTGCCAGCAGCTTAACAGGGGGATCGATAGATACG.

This clone was detected a few times. The read comes to an end 3 residues before the CDR3 does, leaving the germline J gene to fill in the end. The chain combines TRBV23-1 with TRBJ2-3, with D possibly TRBD2 on 5 matching bases. TRBV23-1 has ORF status, its function being uncertain. The CDR3 runs 15 residues. Trimming removed 4 bases at V and 2 bases at J, with 13 bases between. CDR3 DNA, as far as it was read: TGCGCCAGCAGTCCCCCGGAGCGGTACACAGATACG. This gives the protein CASSPPERYTDT. The whole CDR3 reads CASSPPERYTDTQYF.